This TCR beta chain derives from a study of blood T cell repertoires in COVID-19. Across the study: Nucleic acid was either cDNA or gDNA, and it came from T cells, B-cell-depleted T cells, or PBMCs.

V lost 5 bases, J lost 0 bases, and 13 bases lay in between. The germline gives CDR1 SGHTA, CDR2 FQGNSA. The CDR3 loop spans 16 amino acids. Seattle patient enrollment occurred during active infection, with longitudinal follow-up thereafter. In the study's own analysis: Amplification from reference gene primers served as the basis for estimated nucleated cell counts. The data were produced by immunoSEQ multiplex PCR, yet TCRdb's version contains in-frame clones alone and is incomplete. That table gives V, J and clone size, and the DNA gave D and trimming. The repertoire includes roughly 200,000 clones, 85% to 90% of them detected once, and roughly 18% sits in the top ten.

Sequenced sample: peripheral blood. The chain carries TRBV7-2 and TRBJ2-2, with D possibly being TRBD2 (5 bases). This TCR was recovered from a person aged 65 to 85 with COVID-19, enrolled during active disease. Here the CDR3 DNA reads TGTGCCAGCAGCCACGTTTCGGGGTCGAACACCGGGGAGCTGTTTTTT. Translated, it gives CASSHVSGSNTGELFF.